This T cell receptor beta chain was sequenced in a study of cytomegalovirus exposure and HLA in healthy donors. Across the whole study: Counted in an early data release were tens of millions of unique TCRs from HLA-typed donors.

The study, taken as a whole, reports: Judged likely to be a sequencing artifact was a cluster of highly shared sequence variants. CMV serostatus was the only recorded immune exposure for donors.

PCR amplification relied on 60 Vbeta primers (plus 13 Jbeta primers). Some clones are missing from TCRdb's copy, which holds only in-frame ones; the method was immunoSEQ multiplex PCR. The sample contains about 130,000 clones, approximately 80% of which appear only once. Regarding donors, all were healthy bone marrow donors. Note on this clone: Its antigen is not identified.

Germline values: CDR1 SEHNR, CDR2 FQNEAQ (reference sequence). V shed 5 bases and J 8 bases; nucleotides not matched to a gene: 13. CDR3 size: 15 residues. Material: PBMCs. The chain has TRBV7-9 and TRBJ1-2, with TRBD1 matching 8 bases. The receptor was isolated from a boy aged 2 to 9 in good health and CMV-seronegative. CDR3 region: CASSASSRTGRGYTF. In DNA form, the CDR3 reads TGTGCCAGCAGCGCTAGTAGTAGGACAGGGAGAGGCTACACCTTC.